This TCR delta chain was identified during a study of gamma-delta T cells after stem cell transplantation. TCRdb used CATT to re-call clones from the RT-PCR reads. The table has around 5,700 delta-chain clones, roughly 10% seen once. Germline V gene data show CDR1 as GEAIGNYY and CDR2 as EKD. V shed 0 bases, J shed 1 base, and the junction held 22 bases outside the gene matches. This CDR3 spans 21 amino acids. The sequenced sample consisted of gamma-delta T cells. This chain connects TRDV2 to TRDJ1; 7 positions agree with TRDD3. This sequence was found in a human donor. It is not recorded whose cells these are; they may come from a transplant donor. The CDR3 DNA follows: TGTGCCTGTGACACCGTCCTGGGGGCAGGGGGCCGATCCCTTATCACCGATAAACTCATCTTT. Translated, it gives CACDTVLGAGGRSLITDKLIF.